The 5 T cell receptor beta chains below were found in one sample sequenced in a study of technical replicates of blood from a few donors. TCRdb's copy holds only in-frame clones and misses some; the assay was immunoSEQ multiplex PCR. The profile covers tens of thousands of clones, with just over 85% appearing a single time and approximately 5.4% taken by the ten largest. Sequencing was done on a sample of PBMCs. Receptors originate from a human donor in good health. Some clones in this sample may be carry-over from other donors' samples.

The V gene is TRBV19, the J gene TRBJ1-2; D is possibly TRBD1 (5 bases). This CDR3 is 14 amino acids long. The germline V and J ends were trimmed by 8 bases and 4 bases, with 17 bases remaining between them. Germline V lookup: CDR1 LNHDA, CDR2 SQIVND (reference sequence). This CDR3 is CASSPGTPRYGYTF. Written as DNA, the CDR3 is TGTGCCAGTTCCCCAGGGACTCCGCGCTATGGCTACACCTTC. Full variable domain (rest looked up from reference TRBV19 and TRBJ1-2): DGGITQSPKYLFRKEGQNVTLSCEQNLNHDAMYWYRQDPGQGLRLIYYSQIVNDFQKGDIAEGYSVSREKKESFPLTVTSAQKNPTAFYLCASSPGTPRYGYTFGSGTRLTVV.

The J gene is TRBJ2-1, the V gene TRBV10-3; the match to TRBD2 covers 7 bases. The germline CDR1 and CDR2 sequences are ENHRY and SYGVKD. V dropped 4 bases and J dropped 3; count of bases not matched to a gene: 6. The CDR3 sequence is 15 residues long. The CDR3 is CAISAGREFYNEQFF. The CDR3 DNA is TGTGCCATCAGTGCCGGGCGGGAGTTCTACAATGAGCAGTTCTTC.

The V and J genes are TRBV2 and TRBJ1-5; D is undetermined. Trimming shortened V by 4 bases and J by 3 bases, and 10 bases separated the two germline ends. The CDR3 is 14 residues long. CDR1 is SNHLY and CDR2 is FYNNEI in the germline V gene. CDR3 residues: CASSVKRNNQPQHF. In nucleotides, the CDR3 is TGTGCCAGCAGTGTTAAGAGGAACAATCAGCCCCAGCATTTT.

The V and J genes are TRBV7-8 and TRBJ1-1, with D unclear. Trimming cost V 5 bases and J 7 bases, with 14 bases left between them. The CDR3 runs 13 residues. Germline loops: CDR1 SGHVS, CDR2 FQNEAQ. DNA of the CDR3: TGTGCCAGCAGCCTCAGGCGTGGTCTTGAAGCTTTCTTT. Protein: CASSLRRGLEAFF.

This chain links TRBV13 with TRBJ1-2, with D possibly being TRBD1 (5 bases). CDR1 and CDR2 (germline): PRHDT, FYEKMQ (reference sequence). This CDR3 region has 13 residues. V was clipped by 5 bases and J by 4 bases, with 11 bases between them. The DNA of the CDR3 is TGTGCCAGCAGCCAAGGGGTTGGCTATGGCTACACCTTC. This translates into CASSQGVGYGYTF.